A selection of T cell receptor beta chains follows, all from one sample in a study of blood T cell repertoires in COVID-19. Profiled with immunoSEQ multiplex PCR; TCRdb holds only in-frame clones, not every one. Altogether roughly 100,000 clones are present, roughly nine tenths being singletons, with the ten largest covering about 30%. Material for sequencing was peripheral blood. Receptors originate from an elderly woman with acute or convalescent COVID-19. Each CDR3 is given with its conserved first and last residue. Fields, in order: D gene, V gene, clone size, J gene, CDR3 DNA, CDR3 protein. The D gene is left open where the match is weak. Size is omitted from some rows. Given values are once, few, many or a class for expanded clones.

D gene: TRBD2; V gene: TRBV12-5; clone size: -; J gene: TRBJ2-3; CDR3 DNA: TGTGCTAGTGGTTTGGTAGTTTTGGGGCGGGGGGACACAGATACGCAGTATTTT; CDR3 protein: CASGLVVLGRGDTDTQYF
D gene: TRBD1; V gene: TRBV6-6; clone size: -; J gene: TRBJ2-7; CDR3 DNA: TGTGCCAGCATAGAGAGGCAGGGGGCCTACGAGCAGTACTTC; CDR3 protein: CASIERQGAYEQYF
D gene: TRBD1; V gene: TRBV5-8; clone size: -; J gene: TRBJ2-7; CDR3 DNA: TGTGCCAGCAGCTTGTATACAGGGGGTGAGCAGTACTTC; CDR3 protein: CASSLYTGGEQYF
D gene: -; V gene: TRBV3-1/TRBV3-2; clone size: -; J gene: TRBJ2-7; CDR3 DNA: TGTGCCAGCAGCCAAGATCCGGGGGGCAGACCTTGGAGCTACGAGCAGTACTTC; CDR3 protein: CASSQDPGGRPWSYEQYF
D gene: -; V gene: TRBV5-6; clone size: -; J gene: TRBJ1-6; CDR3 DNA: TGTGCCAGCAGCCCGACTCCGAGCTCCTATAATTCACCCCTCCACTTT; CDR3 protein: CASSPTPSSYNSPLHF
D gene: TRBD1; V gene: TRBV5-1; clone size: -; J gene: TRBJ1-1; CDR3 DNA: TGCGCCAGCAGCGGGGACAGGGTATCGGAAACTGAAGCTTTCTTT; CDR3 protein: CASSGDRVSETEAFF
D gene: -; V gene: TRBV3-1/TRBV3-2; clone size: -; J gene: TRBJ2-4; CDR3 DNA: TGTGCCAGCAGCCAAGATGTCCTAGTAAGTTTCGAAAACATTCAGTACTTC; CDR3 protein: CASSQDVLVSFENIQYF
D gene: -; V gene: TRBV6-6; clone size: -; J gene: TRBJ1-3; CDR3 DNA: TGTGCCAGCAGTCCTCAGGGGATTTCTGGAAACACCATATATTTT; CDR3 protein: CASSPQGISGNTIYF
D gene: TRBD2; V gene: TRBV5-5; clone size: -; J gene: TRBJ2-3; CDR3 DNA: TGTGCCAGCAGCTCCCCCGGCGGGGGTAACACAGATACGCAGTATTTT; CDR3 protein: CASSSPGGGNTDTQYF
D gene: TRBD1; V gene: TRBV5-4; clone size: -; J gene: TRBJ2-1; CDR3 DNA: TGTGCCAGCGAACTGACAGGGGACAATGAGCAGTTCTTC; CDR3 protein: CASELTGDNEQFF
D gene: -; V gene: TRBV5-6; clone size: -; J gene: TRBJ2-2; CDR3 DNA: TGTGCCAGCAGCTTGCTAGGCGGGGAGGAGCTGTTTTTT; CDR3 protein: CASSLLGGEELFF
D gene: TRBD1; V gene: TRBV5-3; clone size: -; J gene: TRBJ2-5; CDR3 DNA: TGTGCCAGAAGTTTGGACAGGGAAGAGACCCAGTACTTC; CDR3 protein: CARSLDREETQYF
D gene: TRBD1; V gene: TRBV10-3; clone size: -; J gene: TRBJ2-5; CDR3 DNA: TGTGCCACACAGGGAGACAGGGATACGACCCAGTACTTC; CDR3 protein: CATQGDRDTTQYF
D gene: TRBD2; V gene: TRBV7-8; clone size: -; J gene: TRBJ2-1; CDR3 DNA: TGTGCCAGCAGCTTAGCCCCACTGGGCGGGGGTATTTCTGAGCAGTTCTTC; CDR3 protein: CASSLAPLGGGISEQFF
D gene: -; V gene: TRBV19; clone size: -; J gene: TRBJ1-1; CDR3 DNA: TGTGCCAGTAGCGACCAGGGGTCAATGAACACTGAAGCTTTCTTT; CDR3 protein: CASSDQGSMNTEAFF
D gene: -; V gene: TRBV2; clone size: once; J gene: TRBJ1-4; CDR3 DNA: TGTGCCAGCAGCGTACAGGGCTTGGCTACTGAAAAACTGTTTTTT; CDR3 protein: CASSVQGLATEKLFF
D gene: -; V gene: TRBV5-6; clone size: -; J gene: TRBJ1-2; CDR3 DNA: TGTGCCAGCAGCACCGGTGGAGGCTCCTATGGCTACACCTTC; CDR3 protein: CASSTGGGSYGYTF
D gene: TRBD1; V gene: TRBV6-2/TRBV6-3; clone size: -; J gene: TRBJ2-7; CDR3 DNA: TGTGCCAGCAGTAGCGAGTTCCGGGACAGGGTCTACGAGCAGTACTTC; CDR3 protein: CASSSEFRDRVYEQYF
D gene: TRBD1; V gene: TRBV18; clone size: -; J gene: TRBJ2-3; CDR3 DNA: TGTGCCAGCTCCCAAAGACAGGGGAGCACAGATACGCAGTATTTT; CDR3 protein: CASSQRQGSTDTQYF
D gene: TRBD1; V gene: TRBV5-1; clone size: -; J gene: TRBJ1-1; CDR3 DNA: TGCGCCAGCAGCCTGACAGGGGGCACTGAAGCTTTCTTT; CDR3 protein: CASSLTGGTEAFF
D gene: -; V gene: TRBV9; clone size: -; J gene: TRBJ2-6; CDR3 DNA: TGTGCCAGCAGCGTAGCTACCCAACCTGGGGCCAACGTCCTGACTTTC; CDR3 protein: CASSVATQPGANVLTF
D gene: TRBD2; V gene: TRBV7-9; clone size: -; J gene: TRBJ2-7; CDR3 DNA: TGTGCCAGCAGCAAGGGACTAGCCCCCTACGAGCAGTACTTC; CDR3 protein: CASSKGLAPYEQYF
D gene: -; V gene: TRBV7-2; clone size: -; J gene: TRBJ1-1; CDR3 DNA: TGTGCCAGCAGCTTCACACGACTAAACACTGAAGCTTTCTTT; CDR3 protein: CASSFTRLNTEAFF
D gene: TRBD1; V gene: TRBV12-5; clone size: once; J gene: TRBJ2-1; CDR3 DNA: TGTGCTAGTGGTGATGGGACAGCTTACAATGAGCAGTTCTTC; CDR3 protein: CASGDGTAYNEQFF
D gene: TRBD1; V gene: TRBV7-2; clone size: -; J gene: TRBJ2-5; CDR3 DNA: TGTGCCAGCAGCTTAGTGGGGACAGTTGAGACCCAGTACTTC; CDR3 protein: CASSLVGTVETQYF
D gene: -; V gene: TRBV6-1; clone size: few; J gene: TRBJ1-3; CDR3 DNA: TGTGCCAGCAGTGAAGAACTGGGAAACACCATATATTTT; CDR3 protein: CASSEELGNTIYF
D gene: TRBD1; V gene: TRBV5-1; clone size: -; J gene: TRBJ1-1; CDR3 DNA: TGCGCCAGCAGCCAACCGACAGGGGGCAACACTGAAGCTTTCTTT; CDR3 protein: CASSQPTGGNTEAFF
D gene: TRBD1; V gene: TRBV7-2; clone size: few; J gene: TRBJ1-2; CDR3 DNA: TGTGCCAGCAGCTCGGACAGGGGAGGATATGGCTACACCTTC; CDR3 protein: CASSSDRGGYGYTF
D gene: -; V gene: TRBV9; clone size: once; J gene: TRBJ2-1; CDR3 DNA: TGTGCCAGCAGCGTAGTGGGTGAGGGTTGGAATGAGCAGTTCTTC; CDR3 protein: CASSVVGEGWNEQFF
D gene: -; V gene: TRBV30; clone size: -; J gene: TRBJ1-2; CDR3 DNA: TGTGCCTGGAGTGCTAGCTATGGCTACACCTTC; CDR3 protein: CAWSASYGYTF
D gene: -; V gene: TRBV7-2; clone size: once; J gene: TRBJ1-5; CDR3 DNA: TGTGCCAGCAGCTTAGTGAATGGGTGGACTGAGCCCCAGCATTTT; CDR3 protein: CASSLVNGWTEPQHF